The 2 T cell receptor beta chains given below trace back to one sample, sequenced in a study of T cell repertoires in cytomegalovirus infection. TCRdb reprocessed the reads via MiXCR and lists one record per CDR3 protein. The data hold a few hundred thousand distinct CDR3 sequences, with around 15% observed a single time. Sequenced sample: PBMCs. Receptors were obtained from a human donor in good health (CMV status not recorded). Some clones in this sample may be carry-over from other donors' samples.

This clonotype was observed at least ten times. The chain joins TRBV4-2 to TRBJ2-3; 9 bases agree with TRBD2. The length of the CDR3 is 15 residues. Germline V CDR1 and CDR2: LGHNA, YNFKEQ. With 0 bases clipped from V and 4 bases from J, the junction kept 2 bases outside the gene matches. The DNA for the CDR3 is TGTGCCAGCAGCCAAGAGCGGGGGGGCCCAGATACGCAGTATTTT. This translates into CASSQERGGPDTQYF.

The sample holds a few counts of this clonotype. This rearrangement joins TRBV2 to TRBJ2-5; D is possibly TRBD2 (6 bases). The germline gives CDR1 SNHLY, CDR2 FYNNEI. The CDR3 has 14 amino acids. Trimming left V 3 bases short and J 4 bases short, with 12 bases between. The CDR3 protein is CASSDRLGGETQYF. Here the CDR3 DNA reads TGTGCCAGCAGTGATCGTTTGGGAGGAGAGACCCAGTACTTC.